A selection of T cell receptor beta chains follows, all from one sample in a study of CD8 T cells in ankylosing spondylitis. In TCRdb, the 5' RACE reads were re-called with MiXCR into one record per CDR3 protein. This table holds some 700,000 distinct CDR3 sequences, 15% to 20% found once. Sequenced material: blood, either unsorted or a sorted T cell fraction (not recorded which). The receptors derive from a male donor with ankylosing spondylitis. Both conserved end residues are part of each CDR3. D genes are given only for firm matches. Clone size is not always given. Where it is, it says once, few, many or a class for expanded clones.

TRBD2,16,-,TRBV3-1,TRBJ2-7,TGTGCCAGCAGCCAAAGCGGCGGACTAGCGGAATACGAGCAGTACTTC,CASSQSGGLAEYEQYF
-,13,many,TRBV10-3,TRBJ2-7,TGTGCCATCAGTGAGACCCCGGGTCTCGAGCAGTACTTC,CAISETPGLEQYF
-,15,few,TRBV15,TRBJ2-3,TGTGCCACCAGCAGAGGACTAGATAGCACAGATACGCAGTATTTT,CATSRGLDSTDTQYF
-,12,few,TRBV29-1,TRBJ1-1,TGCAGCGTTGACTGGGCCCCAAATTTCACTTTCTTT,CSVDWAPNFTFF
TRBD1,15,-,TRBV5-1,TRBJ2-1,TGCGCCAGCAGCACGCGACAGGGGCCTTACAATGAGCAGTTCTTC,CASSTRQGPYNEQFF
TRBD1,18,few,TRBV6-5,TRBJ2-1,TGTGCCAGCAGTTACAAGAAGGGACAGGGAAGACGCTACAATGAGCAGTTCTTC,CASSYKKGQGRRYNEQFF
-,13,few,TRBV12-3/TRBV12-4,TRBJ2-2,TGTGCCAGCAGTTCCCGGCACACCGGGGAGCTGTTTTTT,CASSSRHTGELFF
TRBD2,16,few,TRBV7-2,TRBJ2-7,TGTGCCAGCAGCTTATCGGGACTAGCGGAATATTACGAGCAGTACTTC,CASSLSGLAEYYEQYF
-,16,few,TRBV15,TRBJ2-5,TGTGCCACCAGCAGAGATCCCGACAGGCCCCAAGAGACCCAGTACTTC,CATSRDPDRPQETQYF
TRBD1,16,-,TRBV4-1,TRBJ1-1,TGCGCCAGCAGCCAAGTGACAGGGGATTTCAACACTGAAGCTTTCTTT,CASSQVTGDFNTEAFF
-,14,few,TRBV25-1,TRBJ1-1,TGTGCCAGCAGTAGAGGGGCCGGCGGCGCTGAAGCTTTCTTT,CASSRGAGGAEAFF
-,14,-,TRBV10-2,TRBJ2-7,TGCGCCAGCACTTATTCCGGGACCTCGGGGGAGCAGTACTTC,CASTYSGTSGEQYF
TRBD1,16,few,TRBV20-1,TRBJ2-7,TGCAGTGCGGCGCCGGGACAGGGGGTCCGCTCCTACGAGCAGTACTTC,CSAAPGQGVRSYEQYF
-,13,few,TRBV20-1,TRBJ2-7,TGCAGTGCCTGTCCGGGACATACCTACGAGCAGTACTTC,CSACPGHTYEQYF
TRBD1,15,-,TRBV7-8,TRBJ1-4,TGTGCCAGCAGCCCGGCGGACAGGGGGACTGAAAAACTGTTTTTT,CASSPADRGTEKLFF
TRBD2,15,-,TRBV2,TRBJ2-3,TGTGCCAGCAGGCGACTAGCGGGCCTCACAGATACGCAGTATTTT,CASRRLAGLTDTQYF
TRBD1,15,many,TRBV20-1,TRBJ2-3,TGCAGTGCGCCCGAGACAGGGGCCGGCACAGATACGCAGTATTTT,CSAPETGAGTDTQYF
-,16,few,TRBV21-1,TRBJ2-2,TGTGCCAGCAGCAAAGCGGAGCGGAGTAACACCGGGGAGCTGTTTTTT,CASSKAERSNTGELFF
-,12,-,TRBV30,TRBJ1-1,TGTGCCTCCGACCAGGGGTTAACTGAAGCTTTCTTT,CASDQGLTEAFF
TRBD1,15,few,TRBV4-1,TRBJ2-7,TGCGCCAGCAGCCAAGAAACGGCAGGGGGCAGGGAGCAGTACTTC,CASSQETAGGREQYF
TRBD2,16,-,TRBV20-1,TRBJ2-1,TGCAGTGCAGGGACTAGCGGGGGCCAGCACTACAATGAGCAGTTCTTC,CSAGTSGGQHYNEQFF
-,12,few,TRBV7-2,TRBJ2-3,TGTGCCAGCAGCTCCCTAAAGGATACGCAGTATTTT,CASSSLKDTQYF
-,13,-,TRBV10-1,TRBJ2-2,TGCGCCAGCAGTGAAACCCACACCGGGGAGCTGTTTTTT,CASSETHTGELFF
-,16,-,TRBV7-2,TRBJ1-4,TGTGCCAGCAGCTTATCCCAGGGTACAACTAATGAAAAACTGTTTTTT,CASSLSQGTTNEKLFF
TRBD1,17,few,TRBV6-5,TRBJ2-2,TGTGCCAGCAGTTACTACGCCGGGACAGGGGACACCGGGGAGCTGTTTTTT,CASSYYAGTGDTGELFF
TRBD2,15,-,TRBV12-5,TRBJ2-3,TGTGCTAGTGGTTTGGGCAGCGGGAGGACAGATACGCAGTATTTT,CASGLGSGRTDTQYF
-,14,few,TRBV4-1,TRBJ1-2,TGCGCCAGCAGCCACCCACAGGGAAACTATGGCTACACCTTC,CASSHPQGNYGYTF
TRBD1,16,-,TRBV3-1,TRBJ1-1,TGTGCCAGCAGCCAAGAAGCGGCCAGGGGGCGAACTGAAGCTTTCTTT,CASSQEAARGRTEAFF
TRBD2,17,few,TRBV25-1,TRBJ2-5,TGTGCCAGCTACCCAGGGTCGGGGCGGGAGAGCCAAGAGACCCAGTACTTC,CASYPGSGRESQETQYF
-,17,few,TRBV11-2,TRBJ1-5,TGTGCCAGCAGCTTAGACCCGCCGGGTTTGGGCAATCAGCCCCAGCATTTT,CASSLDPPGLGNQPQHF
TRBD1,16,-,TRBV2,TRBJ2-7,TGTGCCAGCAAATCACCGGGACAGGGGAACTCCTACGAGCAGTACTTC,CASKSPGQGNSYEQYF
TRBD2,16,-,TRBV3-1,TRBJ2-5,TGTGCCAGCAGCCCCCGTCGAGCGGGGGACTTGGGGACCCAGTACTTC,CASSPRRAGDLGTQYF
-,13,-,TRBV12-3/TRBV12-4,TRBJ1-2,TGTGCCAGCAGTAACCAGGGGCTAGGTGGCTACACCTTC,CASSNQGLGGYTF
-,13,-,TRBV29-1,TRBJ1-1,TGCAGCCTCCGCAAGGGGGAGAACACTGAAGCTTTCTTT,CSLRKGENTEAFF
TRBD1,16,few,TRBV15,TRBJ1-6,TGTGCCACCAGCCTGGGACAGCCGTTTGGGGGTTCACCCCTCCACTTT,CATSLGQPFGGSPLHF
-,14,few,TRBV7-2,TRBJ2-3,TGTGCCAGCAGCTCCGGAGGCAATTCTGATACGCAGTATTTT,CASSSGGNSDTQYF
TRBD1,14,few,TRBV12-3/TRBV12-4,TRBJ1-4,TGTGCCAGCAACAACAGGGGGCGCGAAGAAAAACTGTTTTTT,CASNNRGREEKLFF
-,15,-,TRBV5-1,TRBJ1-4,TGCGCCAGCAGCTTACAGGACCCAACTAATGAAAAACTGTTTTTT,CASSLQDPTNEKLFF
TRBD2,14,many,TRBV10-3,TRBJ2-7,TGTGCCATCATGGAGCGGGAGACCGCCTACGAGCAGTACTTC,CAIMERETAYEQYF
-,14,-,TRBV5-6,TRBJ1-3,TGTGCCAGCAGCTTGTCTTGGGAAGCAAACACCATATATTTT,CASSLSWEANTIYF
-,12,-,TRBV28,TRBJ2-1,TGTGCCAGCAGTTTTAATAAACATGAGCAGTTCTTC,CASSFNKHEQFF
-,14,few,TRBV5-1,TRBJ2-7,TGCGCCAGCAGCCCGAGATCTAGCTCCTACGAGCAGTACTTC,CASSPRSSSYEQYF
-,15,few,TRBV4-1,TRBJ2-1,TGCGCCAGCAGCCAAGTTCTAGCAGGGAACAATGAGCAGTTCTTC,CASSQVLAGNNEQFF
TRBD1,16,many,TRBV14,TRBJ2-1,TGTGCCAGCAGCCCTCCGGGACAGGGATCCTACAATGAGCAGTTCTTC,CASSPPGQGSYNEQFF
TRBD2,17,-,TRBV5-1,TRBJ2-2,TGCGCCAGCAGCTTGGGCCCTCCGACTAGCGGGACCGGGGAGCTGTTTTTT,CASSLGPPTSGTGELFF
TRBD2,15,-,TRBV19,TRBJ2-7,TGTGCCAGTACCCACAGCGGGGCCTACGCCTACGAGCAGTACTTC,CASTHSGAYAYEQYF
TRBD2,14,few,TRBV29-1,TRBJ2-2,TGCAGCTTCCATAGCGGGATGAACACCGGGGAGCTGTTTTTT,CSFHSGMNTGELFF
-,16,-,TRBV5-1,TRBJ1-1,TGCGCCAGCAGCTCCCGAGGGACGAGCATGAACACTGAAGCTTTCTTT,CASSSRGTSMNTEAFF
TRBD1,14,few,TRBV4-1,TRBJ2-2,TGCGCCAGCAGCCAAGGGACAGGGGCCGGGGAGCTGTTTTTT,CASSQGTGAGELFF
TRBD1,14,-,TRBV20-1,TRBJ1-6,TGCAGTGCTAGATCAGGGACAGGAAATTCACCCCTCCACTTT,CSARSGTGNSPLHF
-,14,-,TRBV20-1,TRBJ2-3,TGCAGTGCTAGAGATGGTGGAAGCACAGATACGCAGTATTTT,CSARDGGSTDTQYF
TRBD2,17,-,TRBV7-9,TRBJ2-2,TGTGCCAGCAGTGGACTAGCGGGGGCCCGGGACACCGGGGAGCTGTTTTTT,CASSGLAGARDTGELFF
-,16,-,TRBV12-3/TRBV12-4,TRBJ1-2,TGTGCCAGCAGTTTAGCTTACCGGACAACAAACTATGGCTACACCTTC,CASSLAYRTTNYGYTF
-,14,-,TRBV7-9,TRBJ1-4,TGTGCCAGCAGCTACCAGGGAATTGGTGAAAAACTGTTTTTT,CASSYQGIGEKLFF
-,13,few,TRBV20-1,TRBJ2-1,TGCAGCTCCCGAGGGGCCAGCCGAAATGAGCAGTTCTTC,CSSRGASRNEQFF